The rows below give T cell receptor beta chains drawn from one sample of a study of cytomegalovirus exposure and HLA in healthy donors. This table comes from immunoSEQ multiplex PCR, and its TCRdb copy is limited to in-frame clones, with some not included. This table holds about 220,000 clones, approximately 82% found once. Material for sequencing was PBMCs. Source of these receptors: a young man in good health and CMV-seronegative. CDR3s include the opening cysteine and the closing phenylalanine or tryptophan. Fields, in order: D gene, CDR3 length, J gene, V gene, clone size, CDR3 protein, CDR3 DNA. The D gene is left open where the match is weak. Clone size is stated in some rows and not others, as once, few, many or a class when expanded.

TRBD2	17	TRBJ2-5	TRBV7-2	.	CASSIGTSGRRGETQYF	TGTGCCAGCAGCATCGGGACTAGCGGGAGGAGAGGAGAGACCCAGTACTTC
TRBD1	14	TRBJ2-5	TRBV5-1	.	CASSPRTGEETQYF	TGCGCCAGCAGCCCGCGGACAGGGGAAGAGACCCAGTACTTC
.	14	TRBJ2-5	TRBV6-5	.	CASSYPGVEETQYF	TGTGCCAGCAGTTACCCGGGAGTAGAAGAGACCCAGTACTTC
.	15	TRBJ1-2	TRBV14	.	CASRPGLGGNYGYTF	TGTGCCAGCAGACCCGGATTAGGCGGAAACTATGGCTACACCTTC
.	12	TRBJ2-7	TRBV6-1	.	CASSGPFNQKYF	TGTGCCAGCAGTGGCCCTTTCAACCAGAAATACTTC
.	15	TRBJ2-7	TRBV27	.	CASGAWAGVTYEQYF	TGTGCCAGCGGGGCCTGGGCAGGGGTTACCTACGAGCAGTACTTC
.	14	TRBJ2-7	TRBV19	.	CASSIGGNAYEQYF	TGTGCCAGTAGTATCGGCGGGAACGCCTACGAGCAGTACTTC
TRBD2	15	TRBJ2-7	TRBV27	.	CASSPTPPLAVEQYF	TGTGCCAGCAGTCCAACACCGCCACTAGCGGTCGAGCAGTACTTC
TRBD1	17	TRBJ2-3	TRBV9	.	CASSPLGYRGLTDTQYF	TGTGCCAGCAGCCCCCTAGGGTACAGGGGGCTTACAGATACGCAGTATTTT
.	14	TRBJ2-3	TRBV2	.	CASSYYTSLDTQYF	TGTGCCAGCAGTTACTACACTTCCCTAGATACGCAGTATTTT
TRBD1	14	TRBJ2-7	TRBV7-3	.	CASSEDRGAYEQYF	TGTGCCAGCAGCGAGGACAGGGGGGCCTACGAGCAGTACTTC
TRBD2	16	TRBJ2-7	TRBV2	.	CASSVLAGGPSYEQYF	TGTGCCAGCAGTGTACTAGCGGGAGGGCCCTCGTACGAGCAGTACTTC
TRBD1	14	TRBJ2-7	TRBV6-1	once	CASRTGQGAREQYF	TGTGCCAGCAGAACGGGACAGGGGGCACGCGAGCAGTACTTC
.	14	TRBJ2-7	TRBV7-9	.	CASSLAATDYEQYF	TGTGCCAGCAGCTTAGCAGCTACGGACTACGAGCAGTACTTC
.	13	TRBJ2-7	TRBV27	.	CASSKNRAYEQYF	TGTGCCAGCAGTAAGAACCGAGCCTACGAGCAGTACTTC
.	14	TRBJ2-7	TRBV6-1	.	CASSTGDSQAEQYF	TGTGCCAGCAGTACAGGGGACTCTCAAGCCGAGCAGTACTTC
TRBD1	14	TRBJ2-4	TRBV28	.	CASSPSTGLHIQYF	TGTGCCAGCAGTCCTTCGACAGGGTTACACATTCAGTACTTC
.	14	TRBJ2-1	TRBV6-1	few	CASILGGSYNEQFF	TGTGCCAGCATTCTGGGAGGATCCTACAATGAGCAGTTCTTC
.	13	TRBJ1-3	TRBV28	.	CASNSGGGNTIYF	TGTGCCAGTAATTCTGGAGGTGGAAACACCATATATTTT
.	14	TRBJ1-4	TRBV9	.	CASSVGTLNEKLFF	TGTGCCAGCAGCGTAGGCACTTTAAATGAAAAACTGTTTTTT
.	14	TRBJ2-5	TRBV7-9	few	CASSLGANQETQYF	TGTGCCAGCAGCCTAGGGGCTAATCAAGAGACCCAGTACTTC
.	14	TRBJ2-7	TRBV5-1	.	CASSFQTGSYEQYF	TGCGCCAGCAGCTTTCAGACAGGCTCCTACGAGCAGTACTTC
.	14	TRBJ2-7	TRBV27	.	CASSLWGSGNEQYF	TGTGCCAGCAGTTTATGGGGATCAGGGAACGAGCAGTACTTC
.	13	TRBJ1-1	TRBV5-8	.	CASSLQANTEAFF	TGTGCCAGCAGCTTGCAGGCGAACACTGAAGCTTTCTTT
TRBD2	13	TRBJ2-7	TRBV28	.	CASSSTSGYEQYF	TGTGCCAGCAGTTCGACTAGCGGATACGAGCAGTACTTC
TRBD2	14	TRBJ2-3	TRBV6-5	.	CASTRAGGVDTQYF	TGTGCCAGCACCCGAGCGGGAGGGGTAGATACGCAGTATTTT
TRBD1	14	TRBJ2-3	TRBV6-5	once	CASSSDRRTDTQYF	TGTGCCAGCAGCTCGGACAGGCGCACAGATACGCAGTATTTT
.	13	TRBJ1-2	TRBV28	.	CASSRRAGYGYTF	TGTGCCAGCAGTAGGAGGGCAGGCTATGGCTACACCTTC
TRBD1	15	TRBJ1-2	TRBV9	.	CASSVGDRDNYGYTF	TGTGCCAGCAGCGTAGGAGACAGGGACAACTATGGCTACACCTTC
.	14	TRBJ1-5	TRBV19	.	CASTAPNSNQPQHF	TGTGCCAGTACAGCGCCGAATAGCAATCAGCCCCAGCATTTT
TRBD1	15	TRBJ1-5	TRBV5-1	once	CASSLSFGQDQPQHF	TGCGCCAGCAGCTTGAGCTTTGGACAGGATCAGCCCCAGCATTTT
.	12	TRBJ2-1	TRBV7-8	.	CASSSGDNEQFF	TGTGCCAGCAGCTCCGGGGACAATGAGCAGTTCTTC
TRBD1	15	TRBJ2-7	TRBV5-1	few	CASSPRTGGVYEQYF	TGCGCCAGCAGCCCCCGGACAGGGGGTGTTTACGAGCAGTACTTC
.	18	TRBJ2-7	TRBV7-6	.	CASSLLDPSSADSYEQYF	TGTGCCAGCAGCTTATTGGACCCATCTAGCGCAGACTCCTACGAGCAGTACTTC
TRBD2	18	TRBJ2-3	TRBV19	.	CASSLGLAGVSLEDTQYF	TGTGCCAGTAGCCTTGGACTAGCGGGAGTGAGCTTAGAAGATACGCAGTATTTT
TRBD1	15	TRBJ2-2	TRBV5-1	.	CASRPGTGNTGELFF	TGCGCCAGCAGACCCGGGACAGGGAACACCGGGGAGCTGTTTTTT
.	20	TRBJ2-4	TRBV5-3	.	CARSLGGLRCSPLAKNIQYF	TGTGCCAGAAGCTTGGGCGGGCTTCGGTGCAGCCCGCTAGCCAAAAACATTCAGTACTTC
TRBD2	16	TRBJ2-3	TRBV2	.	CASRDLAGGFPDTQYF	TGTGCCAGCAGGGACTTAGCGGGAGGGTTCCCAGATACGCAGTATTTT